This T cell receptor beta chain was recovered during a study of post-analysis software for immune sequencing data. Study outcomes and limitations: Diversity measured as normalized Chao1 was significantly lower in multiple sclerosis patients than in controls. Patients had higher frequencies than controls of about five TRBV segments, including TRBV5-6, TRBV5-1 and TRBV20-1.

TCR beta cDNA libraries included unique molecular identifiers. TCRdb re-analysed the PCR reads in MiXCR, keeping a single row per CDR3 protein. The sample has roughly 800,000 distinct CDR3 sequences; 30% are singletons. Points on this clonotype: Its specificity is unknown.

The CDR3 extends over 12 amino acids. With V trimmed by 6 bases and J by 16 bases, 12 bases remained unmatched. CDR1 is MDHEN and CDR2 is SYDVKM in the germline V gene. The V gene is TRBV28, the J gene TRBJ2-4; 7 bases map to TRBD2. The sequence derives from a girl aged 5-17 years with multiple sclerosis. Sample: blood. CDR3 protein: CASSSNRAGSYF. The CDR3 DNA follows: TGTGCCAGCAGCTCCAACCGAGCGGGATCCTACTTC.